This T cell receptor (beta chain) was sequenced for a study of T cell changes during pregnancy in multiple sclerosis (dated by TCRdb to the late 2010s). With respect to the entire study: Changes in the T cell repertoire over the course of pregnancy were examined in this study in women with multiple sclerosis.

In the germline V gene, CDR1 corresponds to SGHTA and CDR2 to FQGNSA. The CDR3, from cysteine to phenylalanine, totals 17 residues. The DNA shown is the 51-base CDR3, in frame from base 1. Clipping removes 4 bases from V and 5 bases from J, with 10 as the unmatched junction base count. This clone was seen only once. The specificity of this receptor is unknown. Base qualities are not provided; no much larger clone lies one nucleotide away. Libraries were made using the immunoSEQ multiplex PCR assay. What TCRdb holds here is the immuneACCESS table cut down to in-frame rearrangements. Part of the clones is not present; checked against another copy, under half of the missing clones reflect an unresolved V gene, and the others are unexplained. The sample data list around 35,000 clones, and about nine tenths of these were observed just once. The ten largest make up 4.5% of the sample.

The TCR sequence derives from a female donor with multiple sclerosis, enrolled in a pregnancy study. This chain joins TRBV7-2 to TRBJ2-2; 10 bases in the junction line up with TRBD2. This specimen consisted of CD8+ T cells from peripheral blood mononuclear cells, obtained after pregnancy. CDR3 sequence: CASSSGVLAGETGELFF. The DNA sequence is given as TGTGCCAGCAGCTCGGGCGTCCTAGCGGGGGAAACCGGGGAGCTGTTTTTT. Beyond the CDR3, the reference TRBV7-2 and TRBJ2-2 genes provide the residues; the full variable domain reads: GAGVSQSPSNKVTEKGKDVELRCDPISGHTALYWYRQSLGQGLEFLIYFQGNSAPDKSGLPSDRFSAERTGGSVSTLTIQRTQQEDSAVYLCASSSGVLAGETGELFFGEGSRLTVL.